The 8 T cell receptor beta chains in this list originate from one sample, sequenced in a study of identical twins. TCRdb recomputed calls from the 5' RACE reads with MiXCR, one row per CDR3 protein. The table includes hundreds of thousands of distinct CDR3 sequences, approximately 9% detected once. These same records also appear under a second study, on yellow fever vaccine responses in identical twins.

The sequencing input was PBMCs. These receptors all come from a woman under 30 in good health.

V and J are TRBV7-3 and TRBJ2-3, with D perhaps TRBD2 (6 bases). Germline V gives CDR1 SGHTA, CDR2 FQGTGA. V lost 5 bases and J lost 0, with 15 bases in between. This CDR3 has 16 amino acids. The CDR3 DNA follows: TGTGCCAGCAGCCCGATGGGGGGTGTAAGCACAGATACGCAGTATTTT. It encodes CASSPMGGVSTDTQYF.

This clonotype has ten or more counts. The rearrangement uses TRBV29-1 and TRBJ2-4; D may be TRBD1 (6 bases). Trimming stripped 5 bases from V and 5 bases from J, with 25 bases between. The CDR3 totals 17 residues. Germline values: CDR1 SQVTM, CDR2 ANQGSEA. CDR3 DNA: TGCAGCGTTTGGTTTTCAGGGGAACACCCTGGGGAAAACATTCAGTACTTC. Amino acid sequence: CSVWFSGEHPGENIQYF.

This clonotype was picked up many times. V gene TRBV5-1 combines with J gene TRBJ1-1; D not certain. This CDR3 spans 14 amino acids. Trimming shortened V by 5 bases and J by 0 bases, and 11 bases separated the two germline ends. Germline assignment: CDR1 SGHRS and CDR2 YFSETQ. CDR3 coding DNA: TGCGCCAGCAGGCTGGGGTCTTTGAACACTGAAGCTTTCTTT. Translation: CASRLGSLNTEAFF.

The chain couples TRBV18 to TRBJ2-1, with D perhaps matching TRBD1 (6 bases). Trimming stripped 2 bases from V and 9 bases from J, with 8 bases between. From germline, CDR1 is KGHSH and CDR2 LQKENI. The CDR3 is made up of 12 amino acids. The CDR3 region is CASSPRTAEQFF. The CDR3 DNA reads TGTGCCAGCTCACCAAGGACAGCTGAGCAGTTCTTC.

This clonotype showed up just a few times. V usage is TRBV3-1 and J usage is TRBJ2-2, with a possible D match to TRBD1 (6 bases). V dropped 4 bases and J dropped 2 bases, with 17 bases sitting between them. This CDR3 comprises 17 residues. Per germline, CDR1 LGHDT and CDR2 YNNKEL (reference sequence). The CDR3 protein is CASSPNPPGVNTGELFF. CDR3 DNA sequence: TGTGCCAGCAGCCCGAACCCCCCAGGGGTAAACACCGGGGAGCTGTTTTTT.

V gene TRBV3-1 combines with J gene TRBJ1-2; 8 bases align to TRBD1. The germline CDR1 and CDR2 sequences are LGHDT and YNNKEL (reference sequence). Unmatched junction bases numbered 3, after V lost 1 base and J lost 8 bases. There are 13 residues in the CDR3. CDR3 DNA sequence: TGTGCCAGCAGCCAAGGGACAGGGCTCGGCTACACCTTC. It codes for CASSQGTGLGYTF.

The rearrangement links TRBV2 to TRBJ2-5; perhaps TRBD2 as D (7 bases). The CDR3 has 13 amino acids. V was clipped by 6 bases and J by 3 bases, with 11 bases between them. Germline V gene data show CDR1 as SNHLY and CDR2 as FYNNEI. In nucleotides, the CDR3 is TGTGCCAGCAGCGGGGGGCAGAAAGAGACCCAGTACTTC. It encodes CASSGGQKETQYF.

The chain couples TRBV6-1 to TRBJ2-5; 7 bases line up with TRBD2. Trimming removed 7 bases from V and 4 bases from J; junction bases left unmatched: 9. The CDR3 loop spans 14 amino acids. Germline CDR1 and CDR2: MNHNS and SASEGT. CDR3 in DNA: TGTGCCAGCATGGGAGGGAGGGCAGGAGAGACCCAGTACTTC. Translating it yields CASMGGRAGETQYF.